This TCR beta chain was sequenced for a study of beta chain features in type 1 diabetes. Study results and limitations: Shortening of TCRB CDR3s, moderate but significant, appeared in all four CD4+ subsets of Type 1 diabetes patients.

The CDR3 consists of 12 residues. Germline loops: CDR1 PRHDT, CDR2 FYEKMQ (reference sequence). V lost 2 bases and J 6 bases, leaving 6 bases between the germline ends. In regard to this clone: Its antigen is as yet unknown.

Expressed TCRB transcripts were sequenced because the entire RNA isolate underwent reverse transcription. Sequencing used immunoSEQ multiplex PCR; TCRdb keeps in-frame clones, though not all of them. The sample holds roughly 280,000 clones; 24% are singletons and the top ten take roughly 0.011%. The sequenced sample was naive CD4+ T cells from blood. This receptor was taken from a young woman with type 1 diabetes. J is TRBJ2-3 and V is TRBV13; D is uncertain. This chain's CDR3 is CASSLRGDTQYF. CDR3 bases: TGTGCCAGCAGCTTAAGAGGCGATACGCAGTATTTT.